The T cell receptor beta chain under discussion was sequenced for a study of radiotherapy plus CTLA-4 blockade in lung cancer. Participants had chemo-refractory metastatic non-small-cell lung cancer and were treated with focal radiation plus ipilimumab CTLA-4 blockade. The method was immunoSEQ multiplex PCR; TCRdb's version includes in-frame clones alone and lacks a portion of them. The sample contains 70,000 to 85,000 clones, just under 75% of which appear only once. CDR1 is SGHRS, CDR2 YFSETQ, per germline. This CDR3 is 15 amino acids long. V was clipped by 0 bases and J by 3 bases; unmatched bases: 3. Overall study findings and caveats: An expansion of tumor-derived TCR clones occurred in blood after radiotherapy plus ipilimumab.

Notes on this clone: As yet, its antigen is unknown.

Sequences were derived from peripheral blood, sampled from a patient treated with radiotherapy plus ipilimumab. This TCR derives from a human donor with non-small cell lung cancer whose response to radiotherapy plus ipilimumab could not be evaluated. This chain links TRBV5-1 with TRBJ2-7; 10 nucleotides match TRBD1. The CDR3 is CASSLGGTGVYEQYF. The CDR3 coding sequence is TGCGCCAGCAGCTTGGGTGGGACAGGGGTCTACGAGCAGTACTTC.